The T cell receptor (beta chain) described here comes from a study of neurological immune-mediated disorders. General study points: HTLV-1-associated myelopathy had the most TCR clonal expansion, whereas multiple sclerosis had the least (lower than in healthy controls).

Each sorted-subset library came from 900,000 to 1,000,000 CD4+ or CD8+ T cells. In its sample, this clonotype was seen many times. Its target is not known. From 15-18 subjects, each sequencing run yielded over 190 million TCR-beta sequences. One entry per CDR3 protein, called by TCRdb with MiXCR from the 5' RACE reads. This repertoire shows approximately 30,000 distinct CDR3 sequences, about 3.8% found once; its top ten account for around 25%. The CDR3 has 16 amino acids. Germline CDR1 and CDR2: LGHDT and YNNKEL (reference sequence). The ends lost 2 bases at V and 0 bases at J; junction bases unmatched: 4.

The chain joins TRBV3-1 to TRBJ1-1; 9 bases map to TRBD1. The specimen sequenced was CD4+ T cells from blood. The sequence was collected from a woman between 40 and 50 years old in good health. The CDR3 sequence is CASSQPQGAVNTEAFF. The CDR3 DNA is TGTGCCAGCAGCCAACCACAGGGGGCGGTGAACACTGAAGCTTTCTTT.